The 30 T cell receptor beta chains below all came from one sample that was sequenced in a study of T cell responses to AZD1222 COVID-19 vaccine. Clones were sequenced by immunoSEQ multiplex PCR, and TCRdb holds only the in-frame ones, with some missing. This table has 160,000 or so clones, more than 70% appearing once. The source was peripheral blood, collected on day 0 of AZD1222 vaccination. Source of these receptors: an adult in good health.

The chain links TRBV4-3 to TRBJ2-1; 9 bases agree with TRBD1. CDR1 and CDR2 from the germline V gene are LGHNA and YSLEER. The CDR3 sequence is 16 residues long. V lost 3 bases to trimming and J lost 6 bases; unmatched junction nucleotides: 9. CDR3 nucleotides: TGCGCCAGCAGCCAGGGAGACGGGACAGGGCGCAATGAGCAGTTCTTC. It codes for CASSQGDGTGRNEQFF.

The rearrangement uses TRBV6-2 or TRBV6-3 and TRBJ1-5; no clear D. The CDR3 is made up of 13 amino acids. Germline V CDR1 and CDR2: MNHEY, SVGEGT. Trimming took 5 bases from V and 5 from J, leaving 10 bases between them. The CDR3: CASSVGGHQPQHF. For the CDR3, the DNA is TGTGCCAGCAGTGTAGGCGGTCATCAGCCCCAGCATTTT.

The chain has TRBV12-3 or TRBV12-4 and TRBJ1-2; possible D gene TRBD1, 6 bases. V lost 6 bases and J lost 8, with 16 bases in between. CDR3 size: 13 residues. The CDR3 coding sequence is TGTGCCAGCAGCCCCGCCCGGGGGGGCGGCTACACCTTC. Protein product: CASSPARGGGYTF.

The chain couples TRBV9 to TRBJ1-5; no clear D. Trimming removed 3 bases from V and 4 bases from J, with 8 bases in between. Looked up from germline, CDR1 is SGDLS and CDR2 is YYNGEE. There are 13 residues in the CDR3. The CDR3 DNA reads TGTGCCAGCAGCGCCCATGAAAATCAGCCCCAGCATTTT. This encodes CASSAHENQPQHF.

The genes are TRBV7-2 and TRBJ1-1, with D perhaps matching TRBD1 (6 bases). Germline lookup yields CDR1 SGHTA and CDR2 FQGNSA. The V end lost 2 bases, the J end lost 4 bases, and 17 bases lay between the germline ends. CDR3 size: 16 residues. In DNA form, the CDR3 reads TGTGCCAGCAGCTTAATTGTTGGGGGGGCCGGCACTGAAGCTTTCTTT. Protein sequence: CASSLIVGGAGTEAFF.

The chain's CDR3 is CASTTSGENQPQHF. In DNA form, the CDR3 reads TGTGCCAGCACCACCTCCGGGGAGAATCAGCCCCAGCATTTT. J is TRBJ1-5 and V is TRBV28, with D hard to call. Germline V gene lookup returns CDR1 MDHEN and CDR2 SYDVKM. This CDR3 is 14 amino acids long. Trimming pared 7 bases from V and 4 bases from J, leaving 14 bases between. Together with reference TRBV28 and TRBJ1-5, the CDR3 gives the full variable domain: DVKVTQSSRYLVKRTGEKVFLECVQDMDHENMFWYRQDPGLGLRLIYFSYDVKMKEKGDIPEGYSVSREKKERFSLILESASTNQTSMYLCASTTSGENQPQHFGDGTRLSIL.

As concerns this clone: Additional DNA sequences in this sample encode the identical CDR3. The V gene is TRBV12-3 or TRBV12-4, the J gene TRBJ1-1; D not resolved. V was shortened by 2 bases and J by 1 base, with 5 bases between the two germline ends. This CDR3 has 13 amino acids. CDR3 nucleotide sequence: TGTGCCAGCAGTTTAAGAGGGAACACTGAAGCTTTCTTT. Amino acid sequence: CASSLRGNTEAFF.

The CDR3 DNA sequence: TGTGCCAGCAGTTTGATGGGGAAGACCCAGTACTTC. It encodes CASSLMGKTQYF. V is TRBV28 and J is TRBJ2-5; D not certain. The CDR3 extends over 12 amino acids. Trimming cost V 3 bases and J 6 bases, with 8 bases left between them. CDR1 and CDR2 from the germline V gene are MDHEN and SYDVKM.

V usage is TRBV3-1 (or the pseudogene TRBV3-2) and J usage is TRBJ1-6; D call uncertain. Germline lookup yields CDR1 LGHDT and CDR2 YNNKEL (reference sequence). V gave up 0 bases and J gave up 4 bases, with 25 bases separating them. This CDR3 has 21 amino acids. CDR3: CASSQDSPGITFQSYNSPLHF. The DNA of the CDR3 is TGTGCCAGCAGCCAAGATTCCCCGGGGATCACCTTCCAATCGTATAATTCACCCCTCCACTTT.

The chain recombines TRBV28 with TRBJ1-2; 9 positions agree with TRBD1. With V trimmed by 2 bases and J by 8 bases, 6 bases remained unmatched. This CDR3 spans 14 amino acids. Germline values: CDR1 MDHEN, CDR2 SYDVKM. Here the CDR3 DNA reads TGTGCCAGCAGTTTAGGAGACAGGGGGGGAGGCTACACCTTC. It yields the protein CASSLGDRGGGYTF.

The rearrangement joins TRBV28 to TRBJ1-4, with D perhaps matching TRBD1 (5 bases). There are 12 residues in the CDR3. V was shortened by 8 bases and J by 4 bases, with 8 bases between the two germline ends. Germline V gene data show CDR1 as MDHEN and CDR2 as SYDVKM. Written as DNA, the CDR3 is TGTGCCAGCGGGGGATTTAATGAAAAACTGTTTTTT. Translating it yields CASGGFNEKLFF.

V is TRBV6-5 and J is TRBJ2-7; the D gene is possibly TRBD1 (6 bases). Germline CDR1 is MNHEY and CDR2 is SVGAGI. CDR3 length: 13 residues. The V gene lost 5 bases and the J gene lost 0 bases, with 8 bases spanning the gap. CDR3 sequence reads: CASSTRGSYEQYF. DNA for the CDR3: TGTGCCAGCAGTACCAGGGGCTCCTACGAGCAGTACTTC.

This rearrangement joins TRBV18 to TRBJ2-3; D call uncertain. Per germline, CDR1 KGHSH and CDR2 LQKENI. The CDR3 extends over 12 amino acids. Trimming left V 3 bases short and J 5 bases short, with 6 bases between. This CDR3 reads CASSPREDTQYF. CDR3 nucleotide sequence: TGTGCCAGCTCACCTAGGGAAGATACGCAGTATTTT.

The V call is TRBV4-3, the J call TRBJ1-2; tentatively, D is TRBD1 (6 bases). Trimming took 1 base from V and 1 from J, leaving 13 bases between them. The CDR3 length is 16 residues. Germline CDR1 is LGHNA and CDR2 is YSLEER. The CDR3 DNA is TGCGCCAGCAGCCAAGGTCCCAGGGGAGGTAACTATGGCTACACCTTC. Translating it yields CASSQGPRGGNYGYTF.

In this sample, this clone turned up once. The rearrangement joins TRBV6-5 to TRBJ1-1; D is undetermined. Trimming pared 7 bases from V and 2 bases from J, leaving 17 bases between. Germline V lookup: CDR1 MNHEY, CDR2 SVGAGI. The CDR3 length is 15 residues. The CDR3 sequence is CASTERYYGNTEAFF. CDR3 nucleotide sequence: TGTGCCAGCACCGAGCGGTATTACGGCAACACTGAAGCTTTCTTT.

This chain uses TRBV10-3 with TRBJ1-2; 7 bases match TRBD1. This CDR3 spans 12 amino acids. V lost 7 bases, J lost 4 bases, and 3 bases stayed unmatched. Germline V gene data show CDR1 as ENHRY and CDR2 as SYGVKD. CDR3 DNA sequence: TGTGCCATCACGACAGGGCCCTATGGCTACACCTTC. This codes for CAITTGPYGYTF.

The rearrangement uses TRBV7-9 and TRBJ1-2; D is possibly TRBD1 (5 bases). Germline V lookup: CDR1 SEHNR, CDR2 FQNEAQ (reference sequence). The V gene lost 1 base and the J gene lost 4 bases, with 13 bases spanning the gap. This CDR3 has 15 residues. CDR3 in DNA: TGTGCCAGCAGCTTAGAGGCAGGGCCCCTCTATGGCTACACCTTC. Translating gives CASSLEAGPLYGYTF.

The chain links TRBV28 to TRBJ1-1, with D possibly matching TRBD1 (6 bases). V lost 5 bases and J lost 1, with 11 bases in between. The germline V gene encodes CDR1 MDHEN and CDR2 SYDVKM. The CDR3 contains 14 residues. The CDR3 region has the DNA TGTGCCAGCAGTATATACAGGGAGAACACTGAAGCTTTCTTT. As protein: CASSIYRENTEAFF.

The chain couples TRBV5-1 to TRBJ2-1, with TRBD2 matching 10 bases. The CDR3 loop spans 16 amino acids. Per germline, CDR1 SGHRS and CDR2 YFSETQ. Trimming took 1 base from V and 5 from J; bases not matched to a gene: 6. The CDR3 DNA is TGCGCCAGCAGCTTGTTCGGGACTAGCGCCAACAATGAGCAGTTCTTC. Protein product: CASSLFGTSANNEQFF.

The chain has TRBV11-1 and TRBJ1-1, with D possibly being TRBD1 (6 bases). V dropped 1 base and J dropped 3 bases, with 12 bases sitting between them. Germline V gene data show CDR1 as SGHAT and CDR2 as FQDESV (reference sequence). The CDR3 contains 15 residues. CDR3 amino acids: CASSLEGGAYTEAFF. DNA for the CDR3: TGTGCCAGCAGCTTAGAGGGGGGCGCGTACACTGAAGCTTTCTTT.

The chain recombines TRBV28 with TRBJ1-1; unclear D gene. This CDR3 contains 12 residues. Germline V CDR1 and CDR2: MDHEN, SYDVKM. V lost 3 bases and J lost 4, with 6 bases in between. CDR3 residues: CASSLLITEAFF. CDR3 DNA: TGTGCCAGCAGTTTGCTCATCACTGAAGCTTTCTTT.

This chain links TRBV19 with TRBJ2-1; 11 positions agree with TRBD2. CDR3 length equals 14 residues. J gave up 4 bases and V 9 bases, and 5 bases lay outside the gene matches. The germline CDR1 and CDR2 sequences are LNHDA and SQIVND (reference sequence). CDR3 sequence reads: CASPLAGGYNEQFF. The CDR3 bases are TGTGCCAGCCCCTTAGCGGGAGGGTACAATGAGCAGTTCTTC.

This chain links TRBV10-3 with TRBJ1-4; TRBD1 matches 10 bases. From germline, CDR1 is ENHRY and CDR2 SYGVKD. This CDR3 region has 15 residues. V lost 0 bases, J lost 7 bases, and 2 bases stayed unmatched. The CDR3 DNA reads as TGTGCCATCAGTGAGTCAGGACAGGGGGGTGAAAAACTGTTTTTT. It is translated as CAISESGQGGEKLFF.

The chain links TRBV7-8 to TRBJ2-3; 8 bases fit TRBD1. This CDR3 is 14 amino acids long. CDR1 SGHVS and CDR2 FQNEAQ come from the germline V gene. V dropped 1 base and J dropped 5; count of bases not matched to a gene: 2. The DNA for the CDR3 is TGTGCCAGCAGCTTAGACAGGGGGAGAGATACGCAGTATTTT. Translated: CASSLDRGRDTQYF.

J is TRBJ2-1 and V is TRBV5-1; either TRBD1 or TRBD2 may fit D (5 bases each). This CDR3 contains 15 residues. Germline values: CDR1 SGHRS, CDR2 YFSETQ. Trimming cost V 0 bases and J 1 base, with 8 bases left between them. CDR3 protein: CASSLGGTSYNEQFF. The CDR3 coding sequence is TGCGCCAGCAGCTTGGGGGGGACGTCCTACAATGAGCAGTTCTTC.

The rearrangement joins TRBV30 to TRBJ1-1; D not resolved. The germline CDR1 and CDR2 sequences are GTSNPN and SVGIG (reference sequence). The CDR3 is 13 residues long. Trimming stripped 4 bases from V and 2 bases from J, with 11 bases between. The CDR3 sequence is CAWTPSGNTEAFF. As DNA, the CDR3 is TGTGCCTGGACTCCCTCCGGTAACACTGAAGCTTTCTTT. The complete variable domain, with remaining parts taken from reference TRBV30 and TRBJ1-1, reads SQTIHQWPATLVQPVGSPLSLECTVEGTSNPNLYWYRQAAGRGLQLLFYSVGIGQISSEVPQNLSASRPQDRQFILSSKKLLLSDSGFYLCAWTPSGNTEAFFGQGTRLTVV.

V usage is TRBV28 and J usage is TRBJ2-3; TRBD2 matches 15 bases. Trimming took 5 bases from V and 14 from J; bases not matched to a gene: 14. The CDR3 has 16 amino acids. Germline V gene lookup returns CDR1 MDHEN and CDR2 SYDVKM. CDR3 nucleotide sequence: TGTGCCAGCAGTCCACCTGGACTAGCGGGAGGGGGTTATGGGTATTTT. Its protein is CASSPPGLAGGGYGYF.

The V call is TRBV6-6, the J call TRBJ1-2; 8 nucleotides line up with TRBD1. The CDR3 covers 15 residues. Germline CDR1 and CDR2: MNHNY and SVGAGI (reference sequence). After removal of 6 bases from V and 1 base from J, the junction contained 7 bases not matched to a gene. This chain's CDR3 is CASRGSDRVNYGYTF. CDR3 DNA: TGTGCCAGCAGGGGATCGGACAGGGTTAACTATGGCTACACCTTC.

This clone was found a few times. The V and J genes are TRBV4-3 and TRBJ2-2; tentative D call: TRBD1 (6 bases). The CDR3 runs 16 residues. Trimming shortened V by 1 base and J by 3 bases, and 12 bases separated the two germline ends. Germline V gene sequence: CDR1 LGHNA, CDR2 YSLEER. Here the CDR3 reads CASSQAWAGDTGELFF. The CDR3 DNA sequence: TGCGCCAGCAGCCAAGCTTGGGCAGGGGACACCGGGGAGCTGTTTTTT.

The rearrangement uses TRBV7-6 and TRBJ2-1; D unresolved. This CDR3 has 13 residues. V was cut by 2 bases and J by 0 bases, with 2 bases left in between. Germline V gene lookup returns CDR1 SGHVS and CDR2 FNYEAQ. CDR3 DNA: TGTGCCAGCAGCTTAACCTCCTACAATGAGCAGTTCTTC. It encodes CASSLTSYNEQFF.